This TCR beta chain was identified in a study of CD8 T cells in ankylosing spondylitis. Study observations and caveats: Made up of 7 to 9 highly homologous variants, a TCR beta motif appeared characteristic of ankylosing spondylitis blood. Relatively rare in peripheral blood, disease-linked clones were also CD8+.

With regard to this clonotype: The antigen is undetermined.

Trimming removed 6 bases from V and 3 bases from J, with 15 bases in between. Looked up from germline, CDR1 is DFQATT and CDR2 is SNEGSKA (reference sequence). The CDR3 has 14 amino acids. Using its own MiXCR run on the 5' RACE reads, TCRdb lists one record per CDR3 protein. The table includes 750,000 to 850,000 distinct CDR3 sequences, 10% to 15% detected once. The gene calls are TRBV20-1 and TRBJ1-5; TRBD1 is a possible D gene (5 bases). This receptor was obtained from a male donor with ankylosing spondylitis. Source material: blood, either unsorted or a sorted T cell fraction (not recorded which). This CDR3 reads CSARMGTDNQPQHF. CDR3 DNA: TGCAGTGCAAGGATGGGGACCGACAATCAGCCCCAGCATTTT.